This TCR beta chain was found in a study of T cell changes during pregnancy in multiple sclerosis. Some clones are missing from TCRdb's copy, which holds only in-frame ones; the method was immunoSEQ multiplex PCR. The sample has approximately 47,000 clones, about 87% seen once. CDR3 length equals 18 residues. The sample here was peripheral blood, taken in the first trimester of pregnancy. The rearrangement joins TRBV12-2 to TRBJ1-1; TRBD1 is the table's D call and was not checked against the DNA. TRBV12-2 is a pseudogene segment. The TCR sequence derives from a female donor with multiple sclerosis, enrolled in a pregnancy study. The CDR3 sequence: CASRSSRDRENLNTEAFF. CDR3 DNA: TGTGCAAGTCGCTCGTCCCGGGACAGGGAAAACCTGAACACTGAAGCTTTCTTT.